The 24 T cell receptor beta chains below were found in one sample sequenced in a study of a mutant IDH1 vaccine in newly diagnosed glioma (dated by TCRdb to the early 2020s). Antigen specificity for these receptors is unknown. The time point label, as the study defines it: week 5, during vaccination. Each vaccine dose was 300 ug of a 20-mer mutant IDH1 peptide in Montanide, given subcutaneously with topical imiquimod. The protocol used for the library was the immunoSEQ multiplex PCR assay. This immuneACCESS table, as held by TCRdb, lists in-frame sequences with V and J called but not all clones. Of the missing ones, under half trace to an unresolved V gene in checked studies; the others have no known cause. This sample holds tens of thousands of clones; roughly nine tenths were observed only once. Of the sample, 0.55% to 0.65% falls within the top ten clones. Sequenced here: PBMCs, sampled from a glioma patient whose treatment included an IDH1 peptide vaccine. The receptor source for this set is a woman aged 45-59 years with glioma.

V usage is TRBV2 and J usage is TRBJ1-4, with 11 nucleotides matching TRBD1. Germline CDR1 and CDR2: SNHLY and FYNNEI. The CDR3 runs 18 residues. V was pared by 3 bases and J by 0 bases, with 6 bases of the junction left unmatched. The CDR3 region is CASSDWDRGGPTNEKLFF. DNA for the CDR3: TGTGCCAGCAGTGACTGGGACAGGGGGGGGCCAACTAATGAAAAACTGTTTTTT.

This chain connects TRBV21-1 to TRBJ2-7. TRBV21-1 is described as a pseudogene. The CDR3 loop spans 14 amino acids. The DNA of the CDR3 is TGTGCCAGCACTCGACGGGATACAGGTTCCGAGCAGTACTTC. This sequence encodes CASTRRDTGSEQYF.

V is TRBV14 and J is TRBJ1-1; D gene uncertain. The germline V gene encodes CDR1 SGHDN and CDR2 FVKESK. Trimming took off 1 base at V and 4 bases at J, with 10 bases between the two ends. The CDR3 extends over 14 amino acids. CDR3 DNA sequence: TGTGCCAGCAGCCAAGTTTGGAAGGGCACTGAAGCTTTCTTT. Translating it yields CASSQVWKGTEAFF.

The chain carries TRBV9 and TRBJ1-5; no reliable D call. V dropped 1 base and J dropped 5 bases, with 7 bases sitting between them. The CDR3 covers 13 residues. CDR1 SGDLS and CDR2 YYNGEE come from the germline V gene. This CDR3 reads CASSVSSDQPQHF. In nucleotides, the CDR3 is TGTGCCAGCAGCGTATCCTCAGATCAGCCCCAGCATTTT. Using reference TRBV9 and TRBJ1-5 for the parts outside the CDR3, the full variable domain is DSGVTQTPKHLITATGQRVTLRCSPRSGDLSVYWYQQSLDQGLQFLIQYYNGEERAKGNILERFSAQQFPDLHSELNLSSLELGDSALYFCASSVSSDQPQHFGDGTRLSIL.

This chain uses TRBV4-2 with TRBJ2-5; D tentatively fits TRBD1 or TRBD2 (5 bases each). The CDR3 sequence is 15 residues long. Trimming removed 3 bases from V and 3 bases from J, with 14 bases in between. The germline CDR1 and CDR2 sequences are LGHNA and YNFKEQ. The CDR3 region has the DNA TGTGCCAGCAGCCATGTCCGGGGCCCCAAAGAGACCCAGTACTTC. Its protein product is CASSHVRGPKETQYF.

The gene calls are TRBV21-1 and TRBJ1-6. TRBV21-1 is annotated as a pseudogene. There are 14 residues in the CDR3. The CDR3: CATREWGADSPLHF. DNA of the CDR3: TGTGCCACCAGGGAGTGGGGTGCGGATTCACCCCTCCACTTT.

V gene TRBV10-3 combines with J gene TRBJ1-5; possible D gene TRBD1, 5 bases. This CDR3 is built from 13 residues. In germline, CDR1 is ENHRY, CDR2 SYGVKD. Trimming stripped 6 bases from V and 2 bases from J, with 8 bases between. CDR3 in amino acids: CAIRGGGNQPQHF. In DNA, the CDR3 is TGTGCCATCAGGGGGGGTGGCAATCAGCCCCAGCATTTT.

The V gene is TRBV4-2, the J gene TRBJ2-4; the D is unclear. The CDR3 extends over 12 amino acids. Germline assignment: CDR1 LGHNA and CDR2 YNFKEQ. The V and J ends lost 0 bases and 9 bases respectively, with 6 bases between them. This CDR3 is CASSQDGPIQYF. CDR3 DNA sequence: TGTGCCAGCAGCCAAGATGGTCCCATTCAGTACTTC.

The chain recombines TRBV6-5 with TRBJ2-5, with TRBD1 as a possible D gene (7 bases). This CDR3 has 15 residues. Trimming stripped 3 bases from V and 5 bases from J, with 16 bases between. Germline assignment: CDR1 MNHEY and CDR2 SVGAGI. The CDR3 protein is CASSYGGARGETQYF. DNA for the CDR3: TGTGCCAGCAGTTATGGCGGGGCCAGGGGGGAGACCCAGTACTTC.

V gene TRBV7-3 combines with J gene TRBJ2-7; 14 bases map to TRBD2. This CDR3 contains 17 residues. CDR1 is SGHTA, CDR2 FQGTGA, per germline. V lost 2 bases, J lost 4 bases, and 7 bases stayed unmatched. The CDR3 spells CASSLFGTSGRSYEQYF. In nucleotides, the CDR3 is TGTGCCAGCAGCTTATTTGGGACTAGCGGGAGATCATACGAGCAGTACTTC.

V and J are TRBV11-2 and TRBJ2-5; no reliable D call. Germline V lookup: CDR1 SGHAT, CDR2 FQNNGV. The ends were cut back, 4 bases at V and 5 bases at J, with 11 bases in the middle. There are 13 residues in the CDR3. This chain's CDR3 is CASSWRALETQYF. The DNA of the CDR3 is TGTGCCAGCAGCTGGCGAGCGCTGGAGACCCAGTACTTC.

The chain carries TRBV29-1 and TRBJ2-3; 9 bases map to TRBD1. J gave up 1 base and V 3 bases, and 2 bases lay outside the gene matches. CDR1 and CDR2 from the germline V gene are SQVTM and ANQGSEA. The CDR3 loop spans 14 amino acids. The CDR3 region is CSVDWDRGTDTQYF. In nucleotides, the CDR3 is TGCAGCGTTGATTGGGACAGGGGCACAGATACGCAGTATTTT.

The V and J genes are TRBV5-1 and TRBJ2-3, with D perhaps TRBD1 (7 bases). The ends were cut back, 4 bases at V and 5 bases at J, with 14 bases in the middle. The germline gives CDR1 SGHRS, CDR2 YFSETQ. The CDR3 consists of 14 residues. The CDR3: CASSGGTEGDTQYF. The CDR3, as DNA: TGCGCCAGCAGCGGCGGGACAGAAGGAGATACGCAGTATTTT. The full variable domain, in which reference TRBV5-1 and TRBJ2-3 provide the parts outside the CDR3, is KAGVTQTPRYLIKTRGQQVTLSCSPISGHRSVSWYQQTPGQGLQFLFEYFSETQRNKGNFPGRFSGRQFSNSRSEMNVSTLELGDSALYLCASSGGTEGDTQYFGPGTRLTVL.

J is TRBJ2-7 and V is TRBV7-2; no firm D call. Trimming pared 1 base from V and 4 bases from J, leaving 11 bases between. There are 14 residues in the CDR3. Germline CDR1 SGHTA, CDR2 FQGNSA. The DNA for the CDR3 is TGTGCCAGCAGCTTAGAGCAGATAGCTTACGAGCAGTACTTC. Protein: CASSLEQIAYEQYF.

V is TRBV2 and J is TRBJ2-3; 11 nucleotides agree with TRBD2. Trimming at V came to 7 bases and at J to 5 bases, leaving 5 bases not matched to a gene. From germline, CDR1 is SNHLY and CDR2 FYNNEI. The CDR3 is made up of 14 amino acids. This CDR3 reads CASNPGLAVDTQYF. In nucleotides, the CDR3 is TGTGCCAGCAACCCGGGACTAGCGGTAGATACGCAGTATTTT.

The chain recombines TRBV18 with TRBJ1-1; 7 bases line up with TRBD1. With 2 bases clipped from V and 0 bases from J, the junction kept 3 bases outside the gene matches. This CDR3 is built from 15 residues. The germline gives CDR1 KGHSH, CDR2 LQKENI. This chain's CDR3 is CASSPRDSLNTEAFF. CDR3 sequence (DNA): TGTGCCAGCTCACCAAGGGACAGCCTGAACACTGAAGCTTTCTTT.

The chain is built from TRBV5-4 and TRBJ2-3; 8 bases fit TRBD2. This CDR3 spans 16 amino acids. The V segment lost 4 bases and the J segment 4 bases; nucleotides outside the gene matches: 11. Germline loops: CDR1 SGHNT, CDR2 YYREEE (reference sequence). The CDR3 is CASSPLLAEHADTQYF. The CDR3 DNA sequence: TGTGCCAGCAGCCCCCTACTAGCGGAGCACGCAGATACGCAGTATTTT.

The rearrangement joins TRBV28 to TRBJ1-4, with D unclear. The CDR3 is made up of 16 amino acids. V lost 5 bases and J 0 bases, leaving 13 bases between the germline ends. The germline CDR1 and CDR2 sequences are MDHEN and SYDVKM. CDR3 amino acids: CASSPPGLATNEKLFF. The CDR3 coding sequence is TGTGCCAGCAGTCCGCCGGGATTGGCAACTAATGAAAAACTGTTTTTT.

The V gene is TRBV19, the J gene TRBJ2-1; 11 bases fit TRBD2. The CDR3 runs 15 residues. J lost 2 bases, V lost 7 bases, and 4 bases had no gene match. Per germline, CDR1 LNHDA and CDR2 SQIVND (reference sequence). CDR3 sequence: CASKVGLAAYNEQFF. CDR3 DNA: TGTGCCAGTAAGGTGGGACTAGCGGCCTACAATGAGCAGTTCTTC.

The chain employs TRBV2 and TRBJ2-2, with unresolved D. Per germline, CDR1 SNHLY and CDR2 FYNNEI. The CDR3 sequence is 13 residues long. V was clipped by 7 bases and J by 0 bases, with 6 bases between them. In nucleotides, the CDR3 is TGTGCCAGCAAGGGTACGAACACCGGGGAGCTGTTTTTT. As protein: CASKGTNTGELFF.

This clone was recorded once. The rearrangement uses TRBV6-1 and TRBJ1-1; D possibly corresponds to TRBD1 (5 bases). The CDR3 is made up of 10 amino acids. The V end lost 8 bases, the J end lost 7 bases, and 8 bases lay between the germline ends. CDR1 is MNHNS and CDR2 is SASEGT in the germline V gene. CDR3 residues: CASAGYEAFF. In nucleotides, the CDR3 is TGTGCCAGCGCAGGGTATGAAGCTTTCTTT.

This clone was observed a few times. V and J are TRBV4-1 and TRBJ2-2; D remains unclear. Germline V gene lookup returns CDR1 MGHRA and CDR2 YSYEKL. This CDR3 has 14 residues. V was cut by 5 bases and J by 1 base, with 8 bases left in between. The CDR3 sequence: CASSYGENTGELFF. The CDR3 DNA reads as TGCGCCAGCAGCTACGGTGAGAACACCGGGGAGCTGTTTTTT.

The sample holds one count of this clone. This chain connects TRBV6-6 to TRBJ2-5; TRBD2 might be the D (5 bases). Gene TRBJ2-7 matches the end of the DNA better, so the J call may be wrong. This CDR3 is built from 13 residues. CDR1 is MNHNY, CDR2 SVGAGI, per germline (reference sequence). CDR3 in DNA: TGTGCCAGCACCGTCCGAGTGGAGGACGAGCAGTACTTC. Translating gives CASTVRVEDEQYF.

This sequence joins TRBV30 and TRBJ2-7, with 7 bases lining up with TRBD1. This CDR3 is 13 amino acids long. V lost 4 bases, J lost 4 bases, and 7 bases stayed unmatched. The germline CDR1 and CDR2 sequences are GTSNPN and SVGIG (reference sequence). CDR3 bases: TGTGCCTGGAATTACCAGGGGGTGTACGAGCAGTACTTC. Residues: CAWNYQGVYEQYF.